This entry is about one TCR beta chain. Its antigen is not known. The CDR3 loop spans 13 amino acids. This sample was included in a study of T cells expressing NK-cell markers. About the research overall: Sorted CD3+CD56+NKG2C+, CD3+CD56+NKG2C- and CD3+CD56-NKG2C+ T-cell subsets were beta-chain profiled. Sequenced donors, eight in total, included seven who were HCMV-seropositive and one who was seronegative.

For each CDR3 protein, TCRdb gives one entry from its re-call of the 5' RACE reads, without DNA. With more than 120,000 distinct CDR3 sequences in the sample, the ten largest clones hold roughly 12%. Study results and caveats: A few donors likewise had their CD3+CD56-NKG2C+ fraction led by these clonotypes. The study did not resolve the HCMV specificity of expanded NKG2C+ T cell clones.

This chain links TRBV12-3 or TRBV12-4 with TRBJ2-1; TCRdb's D call of TRBD2 is untestable without DNA. The sample comprised blood T cells: a sorted CD56 or NKG2C T cell subset, CD4+ or CD8+ T cells, or bulk PBMC T cells (not recorded which). This receptor was identified in a man between 18 and 29 years old in good health. CDR3: CASKLAGYNEQFF.